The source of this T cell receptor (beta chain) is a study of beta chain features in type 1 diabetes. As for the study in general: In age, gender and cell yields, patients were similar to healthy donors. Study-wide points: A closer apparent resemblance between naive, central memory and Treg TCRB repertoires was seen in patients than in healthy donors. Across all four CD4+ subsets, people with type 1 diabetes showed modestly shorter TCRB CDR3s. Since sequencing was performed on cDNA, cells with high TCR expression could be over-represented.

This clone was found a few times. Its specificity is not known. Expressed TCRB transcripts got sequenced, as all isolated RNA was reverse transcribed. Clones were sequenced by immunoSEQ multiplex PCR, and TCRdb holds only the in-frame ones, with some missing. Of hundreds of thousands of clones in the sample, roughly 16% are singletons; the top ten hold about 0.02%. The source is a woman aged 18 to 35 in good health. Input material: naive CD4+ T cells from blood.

The CDR3 protein is CSATGTGLTGELFF. The CDR3, as DNA: TGCAGCGCAACCGGGACAGGGTTGACCGGGGAGCTGTTTTTT. This chain connects TRBV29-1 to TRBJ2-2; TRBD1 agrees at 9 bases. Germline V CDR1 and CDR2: SQVTM, ANQGSEA. The CDR3 runs to 14 residues. After removal of 7 bases from V and 5 bases from J, the junction contained 8 bases not matched to a gene.